Below are 21 T cell receptor beta chains sequenced from a single sample in a study of immune heterogeneity within non-small cell lung tumors. For the TCR beta CDR3, multiplex PCR with 32 V and 13 J primers performed the amplification. From the multiplex PCR reads, TCRdb called clonotypes with MiXCR, one entry per CDR3 protein. The sample contains roughly 3,200 distinct CDR3 sequences, 52% of which appear only once. Per sample, around 0.65 ug of bulk tumor genomic DNA was the template used. Several widely spaced biopsies per primary tumor were taken during surgery. Those enrolled were patients newly diagnosed with untreated non-small cell lung cancer and undergoing curative surgery. Sequenced input: lung tumor tissue. Receptors originate from a man aged 55 to 70 with non-small cell lung cancer.

The gene calls are TRBV6-2 or TRBV6-3 and TRBJ1-3, with D possibly TRBD1 on 6 matching bases. CDR3 length: 13 residues. Trimming removed 8 bases at V and 2 bases at J, with 10 bases between. Germline values: CDR1 MNHEY, CDR2 SVGEGT. The CDR3 loop reads CASGTGTGNTIYF. In DNA, the CDR3 is TGTGCCAGCGGAACAGGGACTGGAAACACCATATATTTT.

This clonotype was seen a single time. This chain uses TRBV3-1 with TRBJ2-2, with TRBD2 matching 10 bases. Germline V gene lookup returns CDR1 LGHDT and CDR2 YNNKEL (reference sequence). This CDR3 is built from 18 residues. V lost 1 base, J lost 4 bases, and 9 bases stayed unmatched. Written as DNA, the CDR3 is TGTGCCAGCAGCCAAGGTCAAGCGGGAGGGCCGGTCACCGGGGAGCTGTTTTTT. It codes for CASSQGQAGGPVTGELFF.

The V gene is TRBV20-1, the J gene TRBJ2-2; D is unresolved. The CDR3 covers 14 residues. Germline-derived CDR1 and CDR2 are DFQATT and SNEGSKA (reference sequence). The germline V and J ends were trimmed by 0 bases and 3 bases, with 8 bases remaining between them. The CDR3: CSARDSRDTGELFF. The CDR3 coding sequence is TGCAGTGCTAGAGACAGCCGGGACACCGGGGAGCTGTTTTTT.

Remarks on this clonotype: A much larger clone lies a single base off, so this may be a read error. The gene calls are TRBV5-1 and TRBJ2-1; D is unclear. The germline CDR1 and CDR2 sequences are SGHRS and YFSETQ. This CDR3 has 14 amino acids. CDR3 in DNA: TGCGCCAGCAGGGTGGTGGGCCCGTACAATGACCAGTTCTTC. It translates to CASRVVGPYNDQFF.

The V call is TRBV20-1, the J call TRBJ2-7, with 7 positions matching TRBD1. Trimming at V came to 2 bases and at J to 4 bases, leaving 8 bases not matched to a gene. This CDR3 region has 14 residues. Germline V lookup: CDR1 DFQATT, CDR2 SNEGSKA (reference sequence). The CDR3 DNA is TGCAGTGCTAGAATCCCGGGACAGCCTTACGAGCAGTACTTC. It is translated as CSARIPGQPYEQYF.

The rearrangement links TRBV28 to TRBJ1-2, with a possible D match to TRBD1 (5 bases). V lost 6 bases and J 3 bases, leaving 11 bases between the germline ends. Germline loops: CDR1 MDHEN, CDR2 SYDVKM. This CDR3 has 13 amino acids. CDR3 sequence (DNA): TGTGCCAGCAGGGCAGGGTTTGACTATGGCTACACCTTC. Translated: CASRAGFDYGYTF.

By proportion, this clonotype is medium-sized. The chain couples TRBV12-3 or TRBV12-4 to TRBJ1-1; TRBD1 matches at 7 bases. The junction had 2 bases not matched to a gene; V was cut back by 3 bases and J by 1 base. The CDR3 is 14 residues long. The CDR3 DNA reads as TGTGCCAGCAGTTTCGCAGGGGGGAACACTGAAGCTTTCTTT. Protein sequence: CASSFAGGNTEAFF.

This clonotype rates as large (0.1 to 1%). The V gene is TRBV7-8, the J gene TRBJ2-2; D uncertain. The V and J ends lost 2 bases and 1 base respectively, with 5 bases between them. Germline values: CDR1 SGHVS, CDR2 FQNEAQ. This CDR3 contains 14 residues. CDR3 DNA: TGTGCCAGCAGCTTATGGCAGAACACCGGGGAGCTGTTTTTT. Protein: CASSLWQNTGELFF.

The chain joins TRBV9 to TRBJ2-2; D is perhaps TRBD1 (6 bases). CDR3 size: 15 residues. V was cut by 0 bases and J by 1 base, with 7 bases left in between. In germline, CDR1 is SGDLS, CDR2 YYNGEE. The CDR3 here is CASSVGGGNTGELFF. DNA for the CDR3: TGTGCCAGCAGCGTAGGAGGGGGGAACACCGGGGAGCTGTTTTTT. Full variable domain (remainder filled in from reference TRBV9 and TRBJ2-2): DSGVTQTPKHLITATGQRVTLRCSPRSGDLSVYWYQQSLDQGLQFLIQYYNGEERAKGNILERFSAQQFPDLHSELNLSSLELGDSALYFCASSVGGGNTGELFFGEGSRLTVL.

The V and J genes are TRBV7-6 and TRBJ1-4; no reliable D call. Between the trimmed V and J ends, which lost 1 base and 4 bases, there was a span of 7 bases. From germline, CDR1 is SGHVS and CDR2 FNYEAQ. CDR3 length equals 14 residues. CDR3 region: CASSLGWINEKLFF. The CDR3 nucleotides are TGTGCCAGCAGCTTAGGTTGGATTAATGAAAAACTGTTTTTT. Variable domain in full (rest from reference TRBV7-6 and TRBJ1-4): GAGVSQSPRYKVTKRGQDVALRCDPISGHVSLYWYRQALGQGPEFLTYFNYEAQQDKSGLPNDRFSAERPEGSISTLTIQRTEQRDSAMYRCASSLGWINEKLFFGSGTQLSVL.

In its sample, this clonotype was seen once. The chain carries TRBV29-1 and TRBJ2-1; 8 bases are shared with TRBD2. Trimming cost V 6 bases and J 7 bases; bases outside gene matches: 8. The germline gives CDR1 SQVTM, CDR2 ANQGSEA. This CDR3 is built from 13 residues. CDR3 bases: TGCAGCGTACCAGCGGGAGAGAGAAATGAGCAGTTCTTC. Translation: CSVPAGERNEQFF.

V gene TRBV28 combines with J gene TRBJ2-7, with TRBD2 matching over 14 bases. CDR1 is MDHEN and CDR2 is SYDVKM in the germline V gene. The junction had 5 bases not matched to a gene; V was cut back by 6 bases and J by 4 bases. The CDR3 spans 15 residues. The CDR3 sequence is CASRKTSGRVYEQYF. The CDR3 bases are TGTGCCAGCAGAAAGACTAGCGGGAGGGTGTACGAGCAGTACTTC.

This clonotype is labeled medium-sized. V gene TRBV6-1 combines with J gene TRBJ1-5; TRBD1 is a possible D gene (5 bases). Per germline, CDR1 MNHNS and CDR2 SASEGT. CDR3 size: 12 residues. Trimming left V 10 bases short and J 2 bases short, with 9 bases between. The CDR3 sequence: CAIRDGNQPQHF. In nucleotides, the CDR3 is TGTGCCATCCGGGACGGCAATCAGCCCCAGCATTTT.

The chain uses TRBV5-5 and TRBJ1-5; possible D gene TRBD1, 6 bases. The V and J ends lost 0 bases and 0 bases respectively, with 10 bases between them. There are 16 residues in the CDR3. Germline V lookup: CDR1 SGHKS, CDR2 YYEKEE (reference sequence). CDR3 in amino acids: CASSLVGGDSNQPQHF. In DNA form, the CDR3 reads TGTGCCAGCAGCTTGGTAGGGGGGGATAGCAATCAGCCCCAGCATTTT.

By sample fraction, this clonotype is medium-sized. The rearrangement links TRBV7-9 to TRBJ2-1; 8 bases are a match to TRBD2. V shed 2 bases, J shed 3 bases, and the junction held 3 bases outside the gene matches. The CDR3 contains 15 residues. Per germline, CDR1 SEHNR and CDR2 FQNEAQ (reference sequence). CDR3: CASSLSGSYYNEQFF. For the CDR3, the DNA is TGTGCCAGCAGCTTAAGCGGGAGTTACTACAATGAGCAGTTCTTC.

CDR3 residues: CASSQGLRGMNTEAFF. The CDR3 DNA follows: TGCGCCAGCAGCCAAGGCCTCAGGGGAATGAACACTGAAGCTTTCTTT. The chain uses TRBV4-1 and TRBJ1-1, with a weak D call TRBD1 (6 bases). Germline V gene data show CDR1 as MGHRA and CDR2 as YSYEKL. This CDR3 has 16 residues. V lost 1 base and J 0 bases, leaving 12 bases between the germline ends.

Comment on this clonotype: A much larger clone sits a single nucleotide away, making a read error possible. The chain has TRBV12-3 or TRBV12-4 and TRBJ2-2; perhaps TRBD2 as D (6 bases). The CDR3 is 13 amino acids. The CDR3 nucleotides are TGTGCCAGCAGTTCCAGTAGCACCGGGGGGCTGTTTTTT. Translated, it gives CASSSSSTGGLFF.

The rearrangement links TRBV19 to TRBJ2-7; weak D call: TRBD1 (5 bases). Trimming removed 0 bases at V and 2 bases at J, with 11 bases between. The length of the CDR3 is 15 residues. Germline V CDR1 and CDR2: LNHDA, SQIVND (reference sequence). The CDR3 bases are TGTGCCAGTAGTATAGATTTAAGGGGCACCTACGAGCAGTACTTC. This encodes CASSIDLRGTYEQYF. Combining the CDR3 with reference TRBV19 and TRBJ2-7 gives the whole variable domain DGGITQSPKYLFRKEGQNVTLSCEQNLNHDAMYWYRQDPGQGLRLIYYSQIVNDFQKGDIAEGYSVSREKKESFPLTVTSAQKNPTAFYLCASSIDLRGTYEQYFGPGTRLTVT.

This clonotype counts as medium-sized. This chain links TRBV11-1 with TRBJ2-3; 12 bases map to TRBD2. This CDR3 has 17 residues. Germline lookup yields CDR1 SGHAT and CDR2 FQDESV (reference sequence). V gave up 4 bases and J gave up 3 bases; unmatched junction bases: 8. The CDR3 coding sequence is TGTGCCAGCAGCTCTGCCCCTAGCGGGAGGGGGACAGATACGCAGTATTTT. Its protein is CASSSAPSGRGTDTQYF.

This chain connects TRBV9 to TRBJ1-1; a weak D match, TRBD1 (6 bases). CDR1 is SGDLS, CDR2 YYNGEE, per germline. V shed 4 bases and J shed 3 bases, with 13 bases lying between them. This CDR3 has 14 residues. The CDR3 nucleotides read TGTGCCAGCAGCCCGAACTCAGGGGACACTGAAGCTTTCTTT. The encoded protein is CASSPNSGDTEAFF.

V is TRBV4-1 and J is TRBJ1-4; 8 nucleotides agree with TRBD1. Germline CDR1 and CDR2: MGHRA and YSYEKL. The CDR3 spans 14 residues. With 4 bases clipped from V and 6 bases from J, the junction kept 4 bases outside the gene matches. CDR3 bases: TGCGCCAGCAGCCGGAAACAGGGGGATGAAAAACTGTTTTTT. Its protein product is CASSRKQGDEKLFF.